The 15 T cell receptor beta chains below were found in one sample sequenced in a study of PD-L1 blockade in urothelial cancer. Time point indicated: peripheral blood 6 weeks after treatment start. Profiled with immunoSEQ multiplex PCR; TCRdb holds only in-frame clones, not every one. The table records 45,000 to 55,000 clones, approximately 86% of them present only once. Sample: PBMCs, taken around atezolizumab (anti-PD-L1) treatment. These TCRs come from a man aged 50 to 60 with urothelial cancer.

The J gene is TRBJ2-2, the V gene TRBV29-1, with 8 bases fitting TRBD2. Germline CDR1 and CDR2: SQVTM and ANQGSEA. The CDR3 runs 17 residues. V lost 4 bases, J lost 2 bases, and 12 bases stayed unmatched. The CDR3: CSVVGGGAGANTGELFF. Written as DNA, the CDR3 is TGCAGCGTTGTTGGGGGGGGAGCGGGAGCAAACACCGGGGAGCTGTTTTTT.

This clone was counted once. This sequence joins TRBV29-1 and TRBJ2-7; D is undetermined. CDR1 is SQVTM and CDR2 is ANQGSEA in the germline V gene. The CDR3 spans 18 residues. As DNA, the CDR3 is TGCATCTTTTACGCTTCGAACATTTTTTGCCGGAGAGCCTACGAGCAGTACTTC. Protein product: CIFYASNIFCRRAYEQYF.

The chain employs TRBV2 and TRBJ1-6, with D possibly matching TRBD1 (5 bases). This CDR3 has 19 amino acids. V was clipped by 4 bases and J by 3 bases, with 22 bases between them. Looked up from germline, CDR1 is SNHLY and CDR2 is FYNNEI. This chain's CDR3 is CASSGTGTDAIFYNSPLHF. The CDR3 region has the DNA TGTGCCAGCAGTGGAACCGGGACTGACGCTATCTTCTATAATTCACCCCTCCACTTT.

V usage is TRBV7-9 and J usage is TRBJ2-3; maybe TRBD2 (5 bases). Trimming took off 6 bases at V and 0 bases at J, with 13 bases between the two ends. This CDR3 is built from 15 residues. Germline V gives CDR1 SEHNR, CDR2 FQNEAQ (reference sequence). CDR3 region: CASRGTGYSTDTQYF. In nucleotides, the CDR3 is TGTGCCAGCAGGGGAACGGGGTATAGCACAGATACGCAGTATTTT.

This chain connects TRBV5-1 to TRBJ1-3, with 10 bases that match TRBD1. Germline V CDR1 and CDR2: SGHRS, YFSETQ. This CDR3 contains 15 residues. The V gene end was trimmed by 4 bases and the J gene end by 5 bases; junction bases not matched to a gene: 6. The CDR3 DNA sequence: TGCGCCAGCAGCCGTGGGACAGGGGACAGAAACACCATATATTTT. It encodes CASSRGTGDRNTIYF.

This chain connects TRBV5-1 to TRBJ2-3, with 8 bases that match TRBD1. V lost 0 bases to trimming and J lost 0 bases; unmatched junction nucleotides: 9. The CDR3 spans 18 residues. The germline V gene encodes CDR1 SGHRS and CDR2 YFSETQ. The DNA for the CDR3 is TGCGCCAGCAGCTTGGTGGGGACAGGCCGCTCTAGCACAGATACGCAGTATTTT. Its protein product is CASSLVGTGRSSTDTQYF.

V is TRBV27 and J is TRBJ1-5, with 9 bases fitting TRBD1. The germline gives CDR1 MNHEY, CDR2 SMNVEV (reference sequence). The J segment lost 0 bases and the V segment lost 6 bases, leaving 15 bases of the junction unmatched. This CDR3 is built from 19 residues. DNA for the CDR3: TGTGCCAGCAGACCTAGGGGGACAGGGTCTCTGACTAGCAATCAGCCCCAGCATTTT. Translated: CASRPRGTGSLTSNQPQHF.

This sequence joins TRBV7-9 and TRBJ2-3, with D uncertain. Deletions cut 5 bases from V and 4 bases from J, with 10 bases between. The CDR3 is 13 amino acids. The V gene's germline CDR1 is SEHNR and CDR2 FQNEAQ (reference sequence). CDR3 bases: TGTGCCAGCAGCACTAACCCCGCAGATACGCAGTATTTT. Protein sequence: CASSTNPADTQYF.

The chain employs TRBV18 and TRBJ2-7; 10 bases are shared with TRBD1. V lost 2 bases, J lost 1 base, and 8 bases stayed unmatched. Germline CDR1 and CDR2: KGHSH and LQKENI. There are 17 residues in the CDR3. This CDR3 reads CASSPIPRTGGSYEQYF. The CDR3 nucleotides read TGTGCCAGCTCACCAATTCCCCGGACAGGGGGTTCCTACGAGCAGTACTTC.

The chain recombines TRBV10-2 with TRBJ2-7, with D possibly matching TRBD1 (5 bases). Germline loops: CDR1 WSHSY, CDR2 SAAADI. V dropped 6 bases and J dropped 2 bases, with 14 bases sitting between them. The CDR3 loop spans 14 amino acids. CDR3 sequence: CASRKDILAYEQYF. CDR3 DNA: TGCGCCAGCAGGAAGGACATCCTAGCCTACGAGCAGTACTTC.

The chain has TRBV18 and TRBJ2-2, with 8 bases that match TRBD1. V shed 1 base, J shed 4 bases, and the junction held 11 bases outside the gene matches. Germline CDR1 KGHSH, CDR2 LQKENI. There are 18 residues in the CDR3. As DNA, the CDR3 is TGTGCCAGCTCACCACTGTGGACAGGGATTCGTATCACCGGGGAGCTGTTTTTT. Protein: CASSPLWTGIRITGELFF.

V is TRBV28 and J is TRBJ1-5, with D uncertain. From germline, CDR1 is MDHEN and CDR2 SYDVKM. CDR3 length equals 15 residues. V shed 7 bases and J shed 0 bases, with 13 bases lying between them. The CDR3 loop reads CASTPTRFSNQPQHF. The CDR3 DNA follows: TGTGCCAGCACACCTACCCGTTTTAGCAATCAGCCCCAGCATTTT.

The J gene is TRBJ1-1, the V gene TRBV28; D remains unclear. Germline-derived CDR1 and CDR2 are MDHEN and SYDVKM. There are 13 residues in the CDR3. V was cut by 6 bases and J by 3 bases, with 11 bases left in between. The CDR3 sequence is CASSPGRDTEAFF. The CDR3 DNA follows: TGTGCCAGCAGCCCCGGCCGGGACACTGAAGCTTTCTTT.

The chain couples TRBV6-4 to TRBJ2-1; D gene unclear. This CDR3 has 13 residues. V was cut by 8 bases and J by 12 bases, with 20 bases left in between. CDR1 MRHNA and CDR2 SNTAGT come from the germline V gene. CDR3: CASSAPGGSLQFF. DNA of the CDR3: TGTGCCAGCTCCGCCCCGGGTGGCTCATTGCAGTTCTTC.

V and J are TRBV29-1 and TRBJ2-3; 11 bases line up with TRBD2. Per the germline V gene, CDR1 is SQVTM and CDR2 is ANQGSEA. The CDR3 runs 15 residues. With 7 bases clipped from V and 4 bases from J, the junction kept 10 bases outside the gene matches. The CDR3 DNA is TGCAGCGCGATTTTTCCGGGACTAGCGGCAGATACGCAGTATTTT. Amino acid sequence: CSAIFPGLAADTQYF.